One sample yielded the 18 T cell receptor beta chains listed below, sequenced in a study of blood T cell repertoires in COVID-19. Sequenced by immunoSEQ multiplex PCR; TCRdb stores in-frame clones only, minus some. The sample has 150,000 to 200,000 clones; approximately 95% are singletons. Sequenced material: peripheral blood. The receptors shown here come from a woman aged 60-75 years with COVID-19, enrolled during active disease.

CDR3 DNA sequence: TGTGCCAGCAGCTCCTCGCAGGTGTACACCTTC. Translating gives CASSSSQVYTF. This rearrangement joins TRBV7-9 to TRBJ1-2; unclear D gene. The CDR3 covers 11 residues. Germline values: CDR1 SEHNR, CDR2 FQNEAQ (reference sequence). V lost 4 bases to trimming and J lost 11 bases, with 11 bases between them.

This clone was seen once. The CDR3 loop is CASSQTGGSTEAFF. CDR3 in DNA: TGTGCCAGCAGCCAAACAGGGGGCTCCACTGAAGCTTTCTTT. V usage is TRBV7-9 and J usage is TRBJ1-1; 9 nucleotides agree with TRBD1. The CDR3 runs to 14 residues. Germline V gives CDR1 SEHNR, CDR2 FQNEAQ (reference sequence). V trimming: 5 bases; J trimming: 4 bases; junction bases outside the gene matches: 5.

This chain connects TRBV5-6 to TRBJ2-5; TRBD2 aligns across 7 bases. The germline CDR1 and CDR2 sequences are SGHDT and YYEEEE. The CDR3 is made up of 14 amino acids. V lost 6 bases, J lost 5 bases, and 10 bases stayed unmatched. CDR3 sequence (DNA): TGTGCCAGCACTTACCTCGGGAGGAGTGAGACCCAGTACTTC. Amino acids: CASTYLGRSETQYF. Together with reference TRBV5-6 and TRBJ2-5, the CDR3 gives the full variable domain: DAGVTQSPTHLIKTRGQQVTLRCSPKSGHDTVSWYQQALGQGPQFIFQYYEEEERQRGNFPDRFSGHQFPNYSSELNVNALLLGDSALYLCASTYLGRSETQYFGPGTRLLVL.

V gene TRBV3-1 (or the pseudogene TRBV3-2) combines with J gene TRBJ1-2; weak D call: TRBD1 (5 bases). Germline CDR1 reads LGHDT; CDR2 reads YNNKEL (reference sequence). The CDR3 loop spans 12 amino acids. Trimming pared 1 base from V and 9 bases from J, leaving 9 bases between. CDR3 coding DNA: TGTGCCAGCAGCCAAGGTCCAGGGAGCTACACCTTC. Protein: CASSQGPGSYTF.

This chain connects TRBV5-4 to TRBJ1-2, with a possible D match to TRBD1 (5 bases). Per germline, CDR1 SGHNT and CDR2 YYREEE (reference sequence). V lost 7 bases to trimming and J lost 1 base, with 17 bases between them. The CDR3 sequence is 15 residues long. This CDR3 reads CASRTWGGGNYGYTF. The CDR3 DNA is TGTGCCAGCCGAACGTGGGGCGGGGGTAACTATGGCTACACCTTC.

This chain links TRBV27 with TRBJ1-2, with D possibly TRBD1 on 5 matching bases. The germline gives CDR1 MNHEY, CDR2 SMNVEV (reference sequence). There are 14 residues in the CDR3. Trimming cost V 3 bases and J 4 bases, with 12 bases left between them. CDR3 amino acids: CASSFLGVPYGYTF. DNA for the CDR3: TGTGCCAGCAGTTTTTTAGGGGTCCCCTATGGCTACACCTTC.

This rearrangement joins TRBV27 to TRBJ2-3; D is possibly TRBD1 (5 bases). From germline, CDR1 is MNHEY and CDR2 SMNVEV (reference sequence). V gave up 2 bases and J gave up 4 bases, with 10 bases separating them. The CDR3 consists of 14 residues. As DNA, the CDR3 is TGTGCCAGCAGTTTAAGTAGGGGCTCAGATACGCAGTATTTT. This codes for CASSLSRGSDTQYF.

This clone was counted a single time. This sequence joins TRBV5-1 and TRBJ2-3; no reliable D call. V was clipped by 0 bases and J by 4 bases, with 9 bases between them. This CDR3 region has 14 residues. In germline, CDR1 is SGHRS, CDR2 YFSETQ. The CDR3 sequence is CASSLANGADTQYF. The CDR3 nucleotides read TGCGCCAGCAGCTTGGCCAATGGAGCAGATACGCAGTATTTT.

This sequence joins TRBV5-6 and TRBJ1-4; perhaps TRBD1 as D (5 bases). The CDR3 covers 12 residues. Germline values: CDR1 SGHDT, CDR2 YYEEEE. With 3 bases removed from V and 8 bases from J, the gap between germline ends came to 8 bases. The DNA of the CDR3 is TGTGCCAGCAGCTGGAGGGACGAAAAACTGTTTTTT. It specifies CASSWRDEKLFF. Using reference TRBV5-6 and TRBJ1-4 for the parts outside the CDR3, the full variable domain is DAGVTQSPTHLIKTRGQQVTLRCSPKSGHDTVSWYQQALGQGPQFIFQYYEEEERQRGNFPDRFSGHQFPNYSSELNVNALLLGDSALYLCASSWRDEKLFFGSGTQLSVL.

The CDR3 DNA sequence: TGTGCCTGGAGTTACCAATTTGCTACCTCTGGAAACACCATATATTTT. Translating it yields CAWSYQFATSGNTIYF. This chain uses TRBV30 with TRBJ1-3; D call uncertain. Germline values: CDR1 GTSNPN, CDR2 SVGIG (reference sequence). The CDR3 loop spans 16 amino acids. Trimming shortened V by 2 bases and J by 0 bases, and 14 bases separated the two germline ends.

The rearrangement links TRBV19 to TRBJ1-6; 8 bases are a match to TRBD1. Trimming at V came to 5 bases and at J to 7 bases, leaving 7 bases not matched to a gene. The CDR3 totals 15 residues. CDR1 is LNHDA and CDR2 is SQIVND in the germline V gene (reference sequence). CDR3 residues: CASSVAPGGNSPLHF. The CDR3, as DNA: TGTGCCAGTAGTGTCGCGCCAGGGGGCAATTCACCCCTCCACTTT.

V usage is TRBV6-5 and J usage is TRBJ1-5, with D perhaps TRBD1 (5 bases). From germline, CDR1 is MNHEY and CDR2 SVGAGI. This CDR3 spans 14 amino acids. Between the trimmed V and J ends, which lost 3 bases and 7 bases, there was a span of 13 bases. CDR3 region: CASSYTGRGQPQHF. DNA of the CDR3: TGTGCCAGCAGTTATACTGGGAGGGGCCAGCCCCAGCATTTT.

The V and J genes are TRBV7-2 and TRBJ2-1; 9 nucleotides align to TRBD2. CDR3 length: 18 residues. Germline CDR1 SGHTA, CDR2 FQGNSA. V trimming: 3 bases; J trimming: 6 bases; junction bases outside the gene matches: 15. The CDR3 loop is CASSFYSFAGGASNEQFF. The CDR3 DNA is TGTGCCAGCAGCTTTTATTCATTTGCGGGGGGGGCTAGCAATGAGCAGTTCTTC.

This clone is a singleton in its sample. The junction departs from germline at one end; a sequencing error may be responsible. The chain joins TRBV7-9 to TRBJ2-7; 7 bases line up with TRBD2. The germline V gene encodes CDR1 SEHNR and CDR2 FQNEAQ (reference sequence). This CDR3 is built from 14 residues. The CDR3 is CASSLGVLAGDPSF. The CDR3 DNA is TGTGCCAGCAGCTTAGGGGTACTGGCGGGGGACCCTTCTTTC.

The V gene is TRBV10-1, the J gene TRBJ2-7; 9 bases map to TRBD1. The germline CDR1 and CDR2 sequences are WNHNN and SYGVQD (reference sequence). CDR3 length equals 18 residues. The V gene end was trimmed by 1 base and the J gene end by 1 base; junction bases not matched to a gene: 11. The chain's CDR3 is CASSEFKRPGQGSYEQYF. CDR3 coding DNA: TGCGCCAGCAGTGAGTTTAAACGACCGGGACAGGGATCCTACGAGCAGTACTTC.

The chain couples TRBV2 to TRBJ1-6; no firm D call. CDR3 length: 14 amino acids. Germline V lookup: CDR1 SNHLY, CDR2 FYNNEI. V was pared by 5 bases and J by 9 bases, with 14 bases between. The CDR3 sequence is CASSTDGKGSPLHF. In DNA, the CDR3 is TGTGCCAGCAGTACGGACGGGAAGGGTTCACCCCTCCACTTT.

The chain uses TRBV5-6 and TRBJ2-7, with unresolved D. V gave up 2 bases and J gave up 4 bases, with 4 bases separating them. The CDR3 is 11 amino acids. From germline, CDR1 is SGHDT and CDR2 YYEEEE. This CDR3 reads CASSLQYEQYF. The DNA of the CDR3 is TGTGCCAGCAGCTTACAGTACGAGCAGTACTTC.

The V gene is TRBV19, the J gene TRBJ1-6; 7 bases map to TRBD1. The CDR3 spans 15 residues. The germline CDR1 and CDR2 sequences are LNHDA and SQIVND (reference sequence). J lost 1 base, V lost 6 bases, and 3 bases had no gene match. Here the CDR3 DNA reads TGTGCCAGTAGCGACAGGGTATCCTATAATTCACCCCTCCACTTT. Encoded protein: CASSDRVSYNSPLHF. The variable domain in full, with the rest retrieved from reference TRBV19 and TRBJ1-6, is DGGITQSPKYLFRKEGQNVTLSCEQNLNHDAMYWYRQDPGQGLRLIYYSQIVNDFQKGDIAEGYSVSREKKESFPLTVTSAQKNPTAFYLCASSDRVSYNSPLHFGNGTRLTVT.